What follows are 28 T cell receptor beta chains derived from one specimen sequenced in a study of blood T cells in healthy people across ages. Together with a sample-barcoded 5' primer, a J-beta primer mix was included in a second PCR lasting about 6 to 12 cycles. One entry per CDR3 protein results from TCRdb running MiXCR on the 5' RACE reads. The table lists about 500,000 distinct CDR3 sequences, approximately 25% of them singletons. Separately, the same data were catalogued under a study of T cells of mothers and their children.

Sequences were obtained from blood. These receptors all stem from a boy aged 10-17 years in good health.

In its sample, this clonotype was seen a few times. Sequence at one end of the junction differs from germline and may be a read error. The V call is TRBV7-6, the J call TRBJ2-5; D is ambiguous. This CDR3 comprises 13 residues. Germline CDR1 SGHVS, CDR2 FNYEAQ. As DNA, the CDR3 is TGTGCCTGCAGCTTAGCTATTGTGGAGACCCAGTACTTC. It is translated as CACSLAIVETQYF.

Details on this clonotype: One end of the junction varies from germline; a read error may be responsible. The chain recombines TRBV3-1 with TRBJ1-2; D may be TRBD1 (5 bases). Germline V gene data show CDR1 as LGHDT and CDR2 as YNNKEL (reference sequence). The CDR3 has 16 amino acids. CDR3 residues: CASSQVPGTEFYGYTF. CDR3 in DNA: TGCGCCAGCAGCCAGGTCCCGGGGACGGAGTTCTATGGCTACACCTTC.

This clonotype showed up just a few times. The rearrangement joins TRBV5-8 to TRBJ2-3; 11 bases match TRBD2. From germline, CDR1 is SGHTS and CDR2 YDEGEE. The CDR3 runs 17 residues. The trim removed 4 bases at V and 1 base at J, leaving 8 bases unmatched. The CDR3 reads CASSAELGLAGTDTQYF. DNA for the CDR3: TGTGCCAGCAGCGCCGAGCTGGGACTAGCGGGCACAGATACGCAGTATTTT.

This clonotype was observed a handful of times. The chain couples TRBV4-3 to TRBJ2-6; D is undetermined. Germline V CDR1 and CDR2: LGHNA, YSLEER. Trimming cost V 0 bases and J 0 bases, with 12 bases left between them. The CDR3 has 18 residues. The CDR3 spells CASSQDPTSVSGANVLTF. As DNA, the CDR3 is TGCGCCAGCAGCCAAGATCCTACTTCGGTCTCTGGGGCCAACGTCCTGACTTTC.

V is TRBV3-1 and J is TRBJ2-3; D is unresolved. The germline V gene has CDR1 LGHDT and CDR2 YNNKEL (reference sequence). This CDR3 region has 16 residues. Trimming removed 1 base at V and 0 bases at J, with 11 bases between. The DNA of the CDR3 is TGTGCCAGCAGCCAAGCAGGTGGGCCGAGCACAGATACGCAGTATTTT. Translation gives CASSQAGGPSTDTQYF.

This clonotype was picked up many times. V usage is TRBV27 and J usage is TRBJ1-4; the match to TRBD1 covers 7 bases. The germline gives CDR1 MNHEY, CDR2 SMNVEV (reference sequence). This CDR3 comprises 15 residues. V shed 4 bases and J 7 bases; nucleotides not matched to a gene: 9. CDR3 sequence: CASSSRTGVSEKLFF. The CDR3 DNA reads as TGTGCCAGCAGTTCCCGGACAGGCGTGAGTGAAAAACTGTTTTTT.

This clonotype was seen ten or more times. This chain connects TRBV6-2 or TRBV6-3 to TRBJ2-7; the D is unclear. Trimming left V 10 bases short and J 3 bases short, with 16 bases between. From germline, CDR1 is MNHEY and CDR2 SVGEGT. The CDR3 length is 13 residues. CDR3 amino acids: CATTVPGYYEQYF. CDR3 DNA: TGTGCCACCACCGTGCCGGGTTACTACGAGCAGTACTTC.

This clonotype was observed many times. The chain recombines TRBV20-1 with TRBJ2-7; D gene unclear. Trimming took off 1 base at V and 3 bases at J, with 19 bases between the two ends. Germline V gene data show CDR1 as DFQATT and CDR2 as SNEGSKA (reference sequence). The CDR3 is made up of 16 amino acids. The CDR3: CSARGPLTADLYEQYF. CDR3 DNA: TGCAGTGCTAGAGGCCCCTTGACGGCGGACCTCTACGAGCAGTACTTC.

In its sample, this clonotype was seen a few times. The gene calls are TRBV27 and TRBJ2-7; D possibly uses TRBD1 or TRBD2 (5 bases each). CDR3 length: 13 amino acids. From germline, CDR1 is MNHEY and CDR2 SMNVEV (reference sequence). Trimming took off 2 bases at V and 6 bases at J, with 11 bases between the two ends. The CDR3 is CASSLRGASEQYF. The CDR3 nucleotides are TGTGCCAGCAGTTTAAGAGGGGCTAGCGAGCAGTACTTC.

This clonotype was seen a few times. CDR3 sequence reads: CASSLPGEMTEAFF. The CDR3 DNA is TGTGCCAGTAGTCTACCAGGGGAGATGACTGAAGCTTTCTTT. V is TRBV19 and J is TRBJ1-1; possible D gene TRBD1, 6 bases. Trimming took 5 bases from V and 5 from J, leaving 15 bases between them. The V gene's germline CDR1 is LNHDA and CDR2 SQIVND (reference sequence). The CDR3 length is 14 residues.

This clonotype showed up just a few times. The genes are TRBV6-1 and TRBJ1-4; D ambiguous. V gave up 3 bases and J gave up 6 bases, with 20 bases separating them. Germline V gene lookup returns CDR1 MNHNS and CDR2 SASEGT. The CDR3 extends over 17 amino acids. CDR3 residues: CASSEVHILNVDEKLFF. The CDR3 DNA is TGTGCCAGCAGTGAGGTTCATATACTCAACGTGGATGAAAAACTGTTTTTT.

This clonotype was counted between two and nine times. This sequence joins TRBV24-1 and TRBJ2-5, with 11 positions matching TRBD2. The DNA end lines up better with TRBJ2-1; the J call may be wrong. CDR1 and CDR2 from the germline V gene are KGHDR and SFDVKD. The CDR3 covers 16 residues. Here the CDR3 DNA reads TGTGCCACCAGAAACTTGGGACTAGCGGCATACAATGAGCAGTTCTTC. Its translation is CATRNLGLAAYNEQFF.

This clonotype was detected a few times. CDR3 sequence: CASSPGVEQYF. CDR3 nucleotides: TGTGCCAGCAGCCCAGGGGTCGAGCAGTACTTC. The chain joins TRBV13 to TRBJ2-7; D is perhaps TRBD1 (6 bases). The CDR3 contains 11 residues. The V end was cut by 5 bases, the J end by 6 bases, with 8 bases between. Per the germline V gene, CDR1 is PRHDT and CDR2 is FYEKMQ (reference sequence). The variable domain in full, completed from reference TRBV13 and TRBJ2-7, reads AAGVIQSPRHLIKEKRETATLKCYPIPRHDTVYWYQQGPGQDPQFLISFYEKMQSDKGSIPDRFSAQQFSDYHSELNMSSLELGDSALYFCASSPGVEQYFGPGTRLTVT.

The gene calls are TRBV12-3 or TRBV12-4 and TRBJ2-7, with 12 bases fitting TRBD1. The CDR3 spans 14 residues. The V segment lost 5 bases and the J segment 5 bases; nucleotides outside the gene matches: 4. The CDR3 bases are TGTGCCAGCAGTCCGGGACAGGGGGCGAACGAGCAGTACTTC. It yields the protein CASSPGQGANEQYF.

V is TRBV24-1 and J is TRBJ2-4; the D call may be TRBD1 or TRBD2 (5 bases each). Trimming removed 4 bases from V and 1 base from J, with 10 bases in between. Germline V gene lookup returns CDR1 KGHDR and CDR2 SFDVKD. CDR3 length: 15 residues. CDR3: CATSDSRDAKNIQYF. The CDR3 DNA reads TGTGCCACCAGTGACTCCAGGGACGCCAAAAACATTCAGTACTTC.

The chain employs TRBV4-3 and TRBJ2-1; D may be TRBD1 (6 bases). The ends were cut back, 0 bases at V and 8 bases at J, with 11 bases in the middle. The germline gives CDR1 LGHNA, CDR2 YSLEER. The CDR3 runs to 14 residues. The CDR3 DNA follows: TGCGCCAGCAGCCAAGATCAAGGGGGATATGAGCAGTTCTTC. It encodes CASSQDQGGYEQFF.

This clonotype has a count of ten or more. The junction departs from germline at one end; a sequencing error may be responsible. V and J are TRBV7-3 and TRBJ2-5, with D tentatively TRBD2 (6 bases). CDR1 and CDR2 from the germline V gene are SGHTA and FQGTGA. The CDR3 consists of 13 residues. The CDR3 here is CASSLTSLETQYF. The CDR3 bases are TGTGCCAGCAGTTTAACTAGCCTGGAGACCCAGTACTTC.

This clonotype was detected many times. This chain connects TRBV25-1 to TRBJ2-5; 11 bases are a match to TRBD2. With V trimmed by 5 bases and J by 1 base, 6 bases remained unmatched. This CDR3 is 16 amino acids long. The germline gives CDR1 MGHDK, CDR2 SYGVNS. The CDR3 DNA follows: TGTGCCAGCAGTCTAGCGGGGGGCTCGGGCCAAGAGACCCAGTACTTC. This translates into CASSLAGGSGQETQYF.

This chain uses TRBV7-9 with TRBJ1-2, with a possible D match to TRBD1 (6 bases). This CDR3 region has 17 residues. Germline V CDR1 and CDR2: SEHNR, FQNEAQ (reference sequence). V was cut by 0 bases and J by 8 bases, with 22 bases left in between. CDR3 DNA sequence: TGTGCCAGCAGCTTAGCGGAGCTCTCACTGGCAGGGGACGGCTACACCTTC. It codes for CASSLAELSLAGDGYTF. The variable domain in full, with the rest retrieved from reference TRBV7-9 and TRBJ1-2, is DTGVSQNPRHKITKRGQNVTFRCDPISEHNRLYWYRQTLGQGPEFLTYFQNEAQLEKSRLLSDRFSAERPKGSFSTLEIQRTEQGDSAMYLCASSLAELSLAGDGYTFGSGTRLTVV.

This clonotype was seen at least ten times. The rearrangement joins TRBV11-2 to TRBJ2-5; D possibly corresponds to TRBD2 (5 bases). V lost 2 bases, J lost 3 bases, and 10 bases lay in between. The germline V gene encodes CDR1 SGHAT and CDR2 FQNNGV. This CDR3 has 14 residues. The CDR3 DNA is TGTGCCAGCAGCTTACAAACGGGAAAAGAGACCCAGTACTTC. It yields the protein CASSLQTGKETQYF.

The rearrangement uses TRBV20-1 and TRBJ2-2; no definite D call. The V end lost 6 bases, the J end lost 6 bases, and 8 bases lay between the germline ends. Looked up from germline, CDR1 is DFQATT and CDR2 is SNEGSKA (reference sequence). The CDR3 totals 11 residues. The CDR3 loop reads CSAKLAGELFF. CDR3 coding DNA: TGCAGTGCAAAGTTGGCCGGGGAGCTGTTTTTT.

The chain is built from TRBV12-3 or TRBV12-4 and TRBJ2-3; D might be TRBD1 (6 bases). The CDR3 is made up of 13 amino acids. V lost 3 bases, J lost 4 bases, and 8 bases lay in between. The CDR3 DNA is TGTGCCAGCAGTTTCAGGGGCCCAGATACGCAGTATTTT. Its protein is CASSFRGPDTQYF.

The chain uses TRBV6-1 and TRBJ1-2; 7 bases fit TRBD1. CDR1 and CDR2 from the germline V gene are MNHNS and SASEGT. After removal of 7 bases from V and 3 bases from J, the junction contained 8 bases not matched to a gene. The CDR3 covers 14 residues. In nucleotides, the CDR3 is TGTGCCAGCAACCAAGGCCAGGGGGACTATGGCTACACCTTC. Its protein product is CASNQGQGDYGYTF.

The chain carries TRBV3-1 and TRBJ1-1; perhaps TRBD1 as D (5 bases). Trimming stripped 4 bases from V and 4 bases from J, with 28 bases between. Germline lookup yields CDR1 LGHDT and CDR2 YNNKEL (reference sequence). This CDR3 has 19 residues. CDR3 nucleotide sequence: TGTGCCAGCAGCCCCAAGTGGGGTCGCGGGGCGGCCGGCGGCACTGAAGCTTTCTTT. This translates into CASSPKWGRGAAGGTEAFF.

The V gene is TRBV6-1, the J gene TRBJ2-5, with TRBD2 matching over 7 bases. The J call may not be correct, given that the DNA end is closer to TRBJ2-1. Germline V CDR1 and CDR2: MNHNS, SASEGT. The CDR3 sequence is 13 residues long. The CDR3 region is CASTVSGIDEQFF. The CDR3 DNA sequence: TGTGCCAGCACTGTAAGCGGGATCGACGAGCAGTTCTTC.

This clonotype was seen a handful of times. The chain combines TRBV10-2 with TRBJ1-6; D unclear. V was shortened by 6 bases and J by 8 bases, with 11 bases between the two germline ends. Germline loops: CDR1 WSHSY, CDR2 SAAADI. The CDR3 totals 13 residues. For the CDR3, the DNA is TGCGCCAGCAGCCCCGGGTCTTATTCACCCCTCCACTTT. Its protein is CASSPGSYSPLHF.

The V gene is TRBV12-3 or TRBV12-4, the J gene TRBJ2-7, with 9 positions matching TRBD1. The CDR3 is 14 residues long. After removal of 4 bases from V and 4 bases from J, the junction contained 5 bases not matched to a gene. CDR3 in DNA: TGTGCCAGCAGTTCTCCGGACAGGGGTTACGAGCAGTACTTC. This translates into CASSSPDRGYEQYF.

J is TRBJ2-5 and V is TRBV12-3 or TRBV12-4; weak D call: TRBD2 (6 bases). V was clipped by 2 bases and J by 5 bases, with 12 bases between them. The CDR3 totals 14 residues. The DNA for the CDR3 is TGTGCCAGCAGTTTACGGGGAGGCGGGGAGACCCAGTACTTC. Protein product: CASSLRGGGETQYF.